The 17 T cell receptor beta chains in this list originate from one sample, sequenced in a study of T cell responses to AZD1222 COVID-19 vaccine. TCRdb keeps only in-frame clones here, not all; method: immunoSEQ multiplex PCR. The sample carries some 140,000 clones, roughly 90% recorded once. The sequencing used peripheral blood, collected on day 0 of AZD1222 vaccination. The origin of the receptors is an adult in good health.

CDR3 nucleotide sequence: TGTGCCAGCAGCTTAAAGGGACAGATTAGCACTGAAGCTTTCTTT. It yields the protein CASSLKGQISTEAFF. The gene calls are TRBV7-2 and TRBJ1-1, with 7 bases matching TRBD1. This CDR3 comprises 15 residues. V lost 2 bases, J lost 4 bases, and 7 bases stayed unmatched. The germline CDR1 and CDR2 sequences are SGHTA and FQGNSA.

This chain joins TRBV2 and TRBJ2-7; tentative D call: TRBD1 (5 bases). The ends were cut back, 5 bases at V and 2 bases at J, with 13 bases in the middle. This CDR3 region has 14 residues. Germline CDR1 and CDR2: SNHLY and FYNNEI. DNA for the CDR3: TGTGCCAGCAGTCGCGCCAGGGTGGCCTACGAGCAGTACTTC. It is translated as CASSRARVAYEQYF.

As concerns this clone: One junction end does not reproduce the germline sequence, and a read error may be involved. J is TRBJ2-3 and V is TRBV7-2; D ambiguous. The CDR3 runs to 12 residues. CDR1 is SGHTA, CDR2 FQGNSA, per germline. The CDR3 spells CASTLLGDTQYF. In nucleotides, the CDR3 is TGTGCCAGCACCTTACTGGGGGATACGCAGTATTTT. The entire variable domain, with the rest obtained from reference TRBV7-2 and TRBJ2-3, is as follows: GAGVSQSPSNKVTEKGKDVELRCDPISGHTALYWYRQSLGQGLEFLIYFQGNSAPDKSGLPSDRFSAERTGGSVSTLTIQRTQQEDSAVYLCASTLLGDTQYFGPGTRLTVL.

The chain recombines TRBV29-1 with TRBJ2-7; 7 nucleotides agree with TRBD2. CDR1 and CDR2 from the germline V gene are SQVTM and ANQGSEA. Trimming at V came to 5 bases and at J to 1 base, leaving 5 bases not matched to a gene. The CDR3 consists of 13 residues. The CDR3 sequence is CSVWGGESYEQYF. The DNA of the CDR3 is TGCAGCGTTTGGGGAGGGGAGTCCTACGAGCAGTACTTC.

The chain links TRBV25-1 to TRBJ2-7; 8 positions agree with TRBD1. The CDR3 has 18 residues. CDR1 MGHDK and CDR2 SYGVNS come from the germline V gene. Trimming removed 0 bases from V and 0 bases from J; junction bases left unmatched: 10. Written as DNA, the CDR3 is TGTGCCAGCAGTGAATATCGGCAGGGGGCCTCGAGCTCCTACGAGCAGTACTTC. Residues: CASSEYRQGASSSYEQYF.

The chain links TRBV11-2 to TRBJ1-5; D gene unclear. Deletions cut 0 bases from V and 5 bases from J, with 5 bases between. There are 13 residues in the CDR3. Germline V gene sequence: CDR1 SGHAT, CDR2 FQNNGV. CDR3 DNA: TGTGCCAGCAGCTTAGACCTTGATCAGCCCCAGCATTTT. It is translated as CASSLDLDQPQHF.

The J gene is TRBJ2-3, the V gene TRBV12-3 or TRBV12-4, with D possibly TRBD2 on 5 matching bases. Trimming stripped 4 bases from V and 5 bases from J, with 10 bases between. The CDR3 runs to 13 residues. CDR3 in DNA: TGTGCCAGCAGTTCGGGATTCGGAGATACGCAGTATTTT. Residues: CASSSGFGDTQYF.

The V call is TRBV19, the J call TRBJ1-2, with TRBD1 matching 7 bases. The CDR3 runs 13 residues. Germline CDR1 is LNHDA and CDR2 is SQIVND (reference sequence). V shed 5 bases, J shed 8 bases, and the junction held 8 bases outside the gene matches. The DNA of the CDR3 is TGTGCCAGTAGTGCCCAGAGGGGGCTAGGCTACACCTTC. Residues: CASSAQRGLGYTF.

The chain's CDR3 is CSVEGLASGVYEQYF. The CDR3 DNA reads TGCAGCGTTGAAGGTCTTGCTAGCGGGGTCTACGAGCAGTACTTC. The rearrangement joins TRBV29-1 to TRBJ2-7, with TRBD2 identical over 9 bases. The CDR3 loop spans 15 amino acids. Trimming removed 1 base from V and 3 bases from J; junction bases left unmatched: 7. CDR1 is SQVTM, CDR2 ANQGSEA, per germline.

The V and J genes are TRBV7-5 and TRBJ2-7; the D call in the table, TRBD1, was not verified against the DNA. TRBV7-5 is a documented pseudogene. The CDR3 length is 13 residues. This chain's CDR3 is CVRSLALGREQYF. In DNA form, the CDR3 reads TGTGTCAGAAGCTTAGCGCTGGGCCGGGAGCAGTACTTC.

This clone was detected only once. The V call is TRBV7-2, the J call TRBJ1-2, with TRBD1 matching 8 bases. The germline V gene has CDR1 SGHTA and CDR2 FQGNSA. V shed 5 bases and J 5 bases; nucleotides not matched to a gene: 16. The CDR3 runs 17 residues. This chain's CDR3 is CASSQQTGQGGRYGYTF. The CDR3 nucleotides are TGTGCCAGCAGCCAGCAGACTGGACAGGGAGGTCGGTATGGCTACACCTTC.

The V call is TRBV3-1 (or the pseudogene TRBV3-2), the J call TRBJ1-4; D gene ambiguous. CDR1 is LGHDT, CDR2 YNNKEL, per germline (reference sequence). V shed 0 bases and J shed 5 bases, with 16 bases lying between them. This CDR3 contains 17 residues. CDR3 loop: CASSQDLGGRGNEKLFF. CDR3 sequence (DNA): TGTGCCAGCAGCCAAGATCTAGGCGGTCGCGGAAATGAAAAACTGTTTTTT.

This chain links TRBV28 with TRBJ2-1, with 11 bases fitting TRBD2. J lost 7 bases, V lost 6 bases, and 8 bases had no gene match. The CDR3 is 15 residues long. Germline CDR1 MDHEN, CDR2 SYDVKM. The CDR3 reads CASSSLAGGSNEQFF. CDR3 sequence (DNA): TGTGCCAGCAGCTCTCTAGCGGGAGGATCGAATGAGCAGTTCTTC.

J is TRBJ2-1 and V is TRBV3-1 (or the pseudogene TRBV3-2); 9 nucleotides line up with TRBD1. The CDR3 totals 14 residues. Losses at the gene ends were 5 bases for V and 6 bases for J; bases not matched to a gene: 5. Germline V gene sequence: CDR1 LGHDT, CDR2 YNNKEL (reference sequence). In nucleotides, the CDR3 is TGTGCCAGCAGCGGGACAGGGTCAGGCAATGAGCAGTTCTTC. Protein product: CASSGTGSGNEQFF.

The V and J genes are TRBV30 and TRBJ2-3; 8 bases line up with TRBD2. The V and J ends lost 3 bases and 3 bases, in that order; junction bases with no gene match: 11. CDR3 length equals 16 residues. Germline V gene lookup returns CDR1 GTSNPN and CDR2 SVGIG (reference sequence). The CDR3 sequence is CAWRATSGSRTDTQYF. CDR3 nucleotide sequence: TGTGCCTGGAGGGCCACAAGCGGGAGCAGGACAGATACGCAGTATTTT. Variable domain in full (rest from reference TRBV30 and TRBJ2-3): SQTIHQWPATLVQPVGSPLSLECTVEGTSNPNLYWYRQAAGRGLQLLFYSVGIGQISSEVPQNLSASRPQDRQFILSSKKLLLSDSGFYLCAWRATSGSRTDTQYFGPGTRLTVL.

The chain joins TRBV27 to TRBJ1-1, with D possibly TRBD1 on 6 matching bases. V dropped 3 bases and J dropped 1 base, with 15 bases sitting between them. The CDR3 contains 16 residues. In germline, CDR1 is MNHEY, CDR2 SMNVEV (reference sequence). The CDR3 DNA reads as TGTGCCAGCAGTTTGTACAGGGATGCGGCGAACACTGAAGCTTTCTTT. Its translation is CASSLYRDAANTEAFF.

This clone appeared a few times. The V gene is TRBV11-2, the J gene TRBJ2-5; TRBD2 is a possible D gene (5 bases). The CDR3 has 15 amino acids. V was trimmed by 0 bases and J by 5 bases, leaving 13 bases between them. Germline CDR1 and CDR2: SGHAT and FQNNGV. The CDR3 DNA sequence: TGTGCCAGCAGCTTAGATGTGGGGAGCTTGGAGACCCAGTACTTC. It yields the protein CASSLDVGSLETQYF.